This TCR beta chain derives from a study of CD8+ T cells in alopecia areata. Study results and caveats: Normal skin's resident alphabeta T cells are sequenced alongside lesional scalp T cells.

The CDR3 spans 15 residues. In germline, CDR1 is LNHNV, CDR2 YYDKDF (reference sequence). With V trimmed by 7 bases and J by 4 bases, 8 bases remained unmatched. A word on this clone: Its target is unknown.

Sequencing relied on a cDNA template that was reverse transcribed from extracted RNA. Some clones are missing from TCRdb's copy, which holds only in-frame ones; the method was immunoSEQ multiplex PCR. The sample has some 98,000 clones, 60% to 65% seen once; the top ten hold 15%. As to treatment: oral pan-JAK inhibitor, 5-10 mg twice daily. This specimen was CD8+ T cells sorted from blood, taken at week 4, from a patient treated with tofacitinib. The clonotype was recovered from a human donor with alopecia areata. The rearrangement links TRBV15 to TRBJ1-5; 9 positions match TRBD1. The CDR3 reads CATMGQGDSNQPQHF. The CDR3 nucleotides are TGTGCCACCATGGGACAGGGTGATAGTAATCAGCCCCAGCATTTT.